Listed below are T cell receptor beta chains from one sample, sequenced in a study of Graves' ophthalmopathy and Graves' hyperthyroidism. TCRdb used MiXCR to reprocess the multiplex PCR reads, holding one entry per CDR3 protein. The sample lists around 1,200,000 distinct CDR3 sequences, less than 45% occurring once. Material for sequencing was peripheral blood or thyroid tissue (not recorded which). The receptors stem from an adult man with Graves' hyperthyroidism. The CDR3 runs from the conserved cysteine through the conserved F or W. A D gene is named only where the DNA matches it firmly. Size tells how often a clone was seen (once, few, many) or the class of an expanded clone, and some rows leave it out.

abundance,v_gene,d_gene,len,j_gene,CDR3nt,CDR3aa
many,TRBV9,.,12,TRBJ1-4,TGTGCCAGTACAGGGATTGCCGAAAAACTGTTTTTT,CASTGIAEKLFF
.,TRBV25-1,TRBD1,14,TRBJ1-6,TGTGCCAGCAGGGAGACAGGGAGGCGATCACCCCTCCACTTT,CASRETGRRSPLHF
many,TRBV12-3/TRBV12-4,.,11,TRBJ1-3,TGTGCCAGCAGCCCCTCTGACACCATATATTTT,CASSPSDTIYF
.,TRBV29-1,.,13,TRBJ2-7,TGCAGCGCCCCGGGACCGGTAGTCGGCGAGCAGTACTTC,CSAPGPVVGEQYF
.,TRBV6-2/TRBV6-3,TRBD1,15,TRBJ1-5,TGTGCCAGCAGAACAGGGGTATTGAGCAATCAGCCCCAGCATTTT,CASRTGVLSNQPQHF
many,TRBV29-1,TRBD1,14,TRBJ1-1,TGCAGCGTTGTAAAGGGGGCAGGGAACACTGAAGCTTTCTTT,CSVVKGAGNTEAFF
many,TRBV7-2,.,13,TRBJ2-7,TGTGCCAGCAGTTATGCGAGCTCCTACGAGCAGTACTTC,CASSYASSYEQYF
many,TRBV12-3/TRBV12-4,TRBD2,16,TRBJ2-5,TGTGCCAGCAGTCCGCAGACTAGCGGGAGGCTGGAGACCCAGTACTTC,CASSPQTSGRLETQYF
few,TRBV12-3/TRBV12-4,.,14,TRBJ2-7,TGTGCCAGCAGCTCACGGGACGGGCTAAAGGAGCAGTACTTC,CASSSRDGLKEQYF
few,TRBV4-1,TRBD1,14,TRBJ2-7,TGCGCCAGCAGCCAAGTGGGACAGAACTACGAGCAGTACTTC,CASSQVGQNYEQYF
.,TRBV2,.,13,TRBJ2-5,TGTGCCAGCAGTGAATTGGGGGGAGAGACCCAGTACTTC,CASSELGGETQYF